The rows below give T cell receptor beta chains drawn from one sample of a study of beta chain features in type 1 diabetes. Assay: immunoSEQ multiplex PCR; the TCRdb copy retains only in-frame clones and omits some. The sample records approximately 140,000 clones, less than 8.5% being singletons. Sequenced material: central memory CD4+ T cells from blood. These receptors originate from a woman between 25 and 40 years old in good health. Each CDR3 is given with its conserved first and last residue. The order of the fields is J gene, D gene, V gene, clone size, CDR3 DNA, CDR3 protein. D genes are given only for firm matches. Expanded clones are given a class, and other clones once, few, many or no size at all.

j_call: TRBJ2-5
d_call: TRBD1
v_call: TRBV5-1
clone_size: few
cdr3_nt: TGCGCCAGCAGCCAGGACAGGGCACGCGAGACCCAGTACTTC
cdr3_aa: CASSQDRARETQYF

j_call: TRBJ2-7
d_call: NA
v_call: TRBV2
clone_size: NA
cdr3_nt: TGTGCCAGCAGTGTAGTCGAGCAGTACTTC
cdr3_aa: CASSVVEQYF

j_call: TRBJ1-4
d_call: TRBD1
v_call: TRBV7-9
clone_size: NA
cdr3_nt: TGTGCCAGCAGCCGCACCGACAGGGACGGAAAACTGTTTTTT
cdr3_aa: CASSRTDRDGKLFF

j_call: TRBJ2-1
d_call: NA
v_call: TRBV4-2
clone_size: few
cdr3_nt: TGTGCCAGCAGCCAAGAAGAGGGAAGGAACCCTGTGAATGAGCAGTTCTTC
cdr3_aa: CASSQEEGRNPVNEQFF

j_call: TRBJ1-3
d_call: NA
v_call: TRBV28
clone_size: few
cdr3_nt: TGTGCCAGCCTCTACGCAGGGGCTGGAAACACCATATATTTT
cdr3_aa: CASLYAGAGNTIYF

j_call: TRBJ2-7
d_call: NA
v_call: TRBV6-6
clone_size: few
cdr3_nt: TGTGCCAGCAGTTTCGCGAGCTACGAGCAGTACTTC
cdr3_aa: CASSFASYEQYF

j_call: TRBJ2-3
d_call: TRBD2
v_call: TRBV29-1
clone_size: many
cdr3_nt: TGCAGCGTTGGGGGACTAGGCGGGGATACGCAGTATTTT
cdr3_aa: CSVGGLGGDTQYF

j_call: TRBJ2-5
d_call: TRBD2
v_call: TRBV4-3
clone_size: few
cdr3_nt: TGCGCCAGCAGCCAACAGCTAGCGGGAGTCGGAGAGACCCAGTACTTC
cdr3_aa: CASSQQLAGVGETQYF

j_call: TRBJ1-4
d_call: NA
v_call: TRBV9
clone_size: few
cdr3_nt: TGTGCCAGCAGCGTAGATCTAGGGAGTGAAAAACTGTTTTTT
cdr3_aa: CASSVDLGSEKLFF

j_call: TRBJ1-2
d_call: NA
v_call: TRBV19
clone_size: few
cdr3_nt: TGTGCCAGTAGTATCGTGGCAGGAAGAGGCTACACCTTC
cdr3_aa: CASSIVAGRGYTF

j_call: TRBJ2-1
d_call: NA
v_call: TRBV5-1
clone_size: few
cdr3_nt: TGCGCCAGCAGCTTTGGACAGAACAATGAGCAGTTCTTC
cdr3_aa: CASSFGQNNEQFF

j_call: TRBJ2-7
d_call: NA
v_call: TRBV6-4
clone_size: many
cdr3_nt: TGTGCCACCCTCTACGAGCAGTACTTC
cdr3_aa: CATLYEQYF

j_call: TRBJ2-2
d_call: NA
v_call: TRBV14
clone_size: NA
cdr3_nt: TGTGCCAGCAGCCAATATAACTCCGGGGAGCTGTTTTTT
cdr3_aa: CASSQYNSGELFF

j_call: TRBJ2-5
d_call: NA
v_call: TRBV9
clone_size: NA
cdr3_nt: TGTGCCAGCAGCGTAGCGGGTTCCGAGACCCAGTACTTC
cdr3_aa: CASSVAGSETQYF

j_call: TRBJ2-3
d_call: NA
v_call: TRBV7-2
clone_size: NA
cdr3_nt: TGTGCCAGCAGCTTCGCGGACATCGTGGCAGATACGCAGTATTTT
cdr3_aa: CASSFADIVADTQYF

j_call: TRBJ2-6
d_call: TRBD1
v_call: TRBV5-4
clone_size: NA
cdr3_nt: TGTGCCAGCAGCTTGGGGGACAGGGGGAGTTGGGCCAACGTCCTGACTTTC
cdr3_aa: CASSLGDRGSWANVLTF

j_call: TRBJ1-1
d_call: NA
v_call: TRBV27
clone_size: few
cdr3_nt: TGTGCCAGCAGTTCCTCGGGGTCGGGGGCTGAAGCTTTCTTT
cdr3_aa: CASSSSGSGAEAFF

j_call: TRBJ2-1
d_call: NA
v_call: TRBV6-5
clone_size: NA
cdr3_nt: TGTGCCAGCAAAAGGGGTAGCGGATTCTACAATGAGCAGTTCTTC
cdr3_aa: CASKRGSGFYNEQFF

j_call: TRBJ2-3
d_call: TRBD2
v_call: TRBV19
clone_size: many
cdr3_nt: TGTGCCAGTACCGGGACTAGCGGGAGTCGGACAGATACGCAGTATTTT
cdr3_aa: CASTGTSGSRTDTQYF

j_call: TRBJ2-7
d_call: TRBD2
v_call: TRBV29-1
clone_size: NA
cdr3_nt: TGCAGCGTTACTAGCGGGAGAGGAATGAGGCAGTACTTC
cdr3_aa: CSVTSGRGMRQYF

j_call: TRBJ1-2
d_call: NA
v_call: TRBV4-2
clone_size: NA
cdr3_nt: TGTGCCAGCAGCCAAGGCACAGGGCCCTATGGCTACACCTTC
cdr3_aa: CASSQGTGPYGYTF

j_call: TRBJ2-7
d_call: TRBD1
v_call: TRBV6-1
clone_size: NA
cdr3_nt: TGTGCCAGCAGTGAAACAGGGGGCCCCTACGAGCAGTACTTC
cdr3_aa: CASSETGGPYEQYF

j_call: TRBJ2-4
d_call: NA
v_call: TRBV4-2
clone_size: NA
cdr3_nt: TGTGCCAGCAGCCAAGACAGGGCCACAGAAAACATTCAGTACTTC
cdr3_aa: CASSQDRATENIQYF

j_call: TRBJ2-2
d_call: NA
v_call: TRBV18
clone_size: few
cdr3_nt: TGTGCCAGCTCACCAAGCGGAAAGCGGGCGAACACCGGGGAGCTGTTTTTT
cdr3_aa: CASSPSGKRANTGELFF

j_call: TRBJ1-5
d_call: TRBD1
v_call: TRBV18
clone_size: few
cdr3_nt: TGTGCCACCGGACAGGGGAATAATCAGCCCCAGCATTTT
cdr3_aa: CATGQGNNQPQHF

j_call: TRBJ1-2
d_call: NA
v_call: TRBV6-1
clone_size: few
cdr3_nt: TGTGCCAGCAGTGGAGGCCCCATCCCATATGGCTACACCTTC
cdr3_aa: CASSGGPIPYGYTF

j_call: TRBJ2-3
d_call: NA
v_call: TRBV5-1
clone_size: many
cdr3_nt: TGCGCCAGCAGCTTGAGCGGCCTCACTTCAGATACGCAGTATTTT
cdr3_aa: CASSLSGLTSDTQYF

j_call: TRBJ2-1
d_call: TRBD2
v_call: TRBV19
clone_size: few
cdr3_nt: TGTGCCAGTAGTACAGCGGGAACCTACAATGAGCAGTTCTTC
cdr3_aa: CASSTAGTYNEQFF

j_call: TRBJ2-1
d_call: TRBD2
v_call: TRBV5-4
clone_size: few
cdr3_nt: TGTGCCAGCAGCTTGGACCTAGCGGGTTCAAATGAGCAGTTCTTC
cdr3_aa: CASSLDLAGSNEQFF

j_call: TRBJ2-7
d_call: TRBD2
v_call: TRBV18
clone_size: few
cdr3_nt: TGTGCCAGCTCACCGGTGCGGGAGGGCGAGCAGTACTTC
cdr3_aa: CASSPVREGEQYF

j_call: TRBJ2-1
d_call: NA
v_call: TRBV9
clone_size: NA
cdr3_nt: TGTGCCAGCAGCTCAGCCGCGGGACAGTCGTACAATGAGCAGTTCTTC
cdr3_aa: CASSSAAGQSYNEQFF

j_call: TRBJ1-5
d_call: NA
v_call: TRBV7-3
clone_size: few
cdr3_nt: TGTGCCAGCATCCCCTCTGGCGCGGGGCTTGATCAGCCCCAGCATTTT
cdr3_aa: CASIPSGAGLDQPQHF

j_call: TRBJ1-1
d_call: TRBD1
v_call: TRBV28
clone_size: NA
cdr3_nt: TGTGCCGTAGGACAGGTGAACACTGAAGCTTTCTTT
cdr3_aa: CAVGQVNTEAFF

j_call: TRBJ2-1
d_call: TRBD2
v_call: TRBV6-5
clone_size: few
cdr3_nt: TGTGCCAGCAGTTACCCCGGGGGGGGAGATGAGCAGTTCTTC
cdr3_aa: CASSYPGGGDEQFF

j_call: TRBJ1-2
d_call: NA
v_call: TRBV4-3
clone_size: few
cdr3_nt: TGCGCCAGCAGCCAACCCGACAGAAATGCTTATGGCTACACCTTC
cdr3_aa: CASSQPDRNAYGYTF

j_call: TRBJ1-2
d_call: TRBD1
v_call: TRBV30
clone_size: few
cdr3_nt: TGTGCCTGGAGTGTACCCCGGACAGGGGGCTATGGCTACACCTTC
cdr3_aa: CAWSVPRTGGYGYTF

j_call: TRBJ2-6
d_call: NA
v_call: TRBV29-1
clone_size: many
cdr3_nt: TGCAGCGTTACAGGCGCTGGGGCCAACGTCCTGACTTTC
cdr3_aa: CSVTGAGANVLTF

j_call: TRBJ2-3
d_call: TRBD2
v_call: TRBV5-4
clone_size: few
cdr3_nt: TGTGCCAGCAGCGAAGGACTAGAAATCTCAGATACGCAGTATTTT
cdr3_aa: CASSEGLEISDTQYF

j_call: TRBJ2-1
d_call: TRBD2
v_call: TRBV5-1
clone_size: many
cdr3_nt: TGCGCCAGCAGCCCGTTAGCGGGAGGTGTAGGAGGGAATGAGCAGTTCTTC
cdr3_aa: CASSPLAGGVGGNEQFF

j_call: TRBJ2-7
d_call: TRBD2
v_call: TRBV28
clone_size: few
cdr3_nt: TGTGCCAGCAGGGCCAGCGGGAGGAAGCCCTACGAGCAGTACTTC
cdr3_aa: CASRASGRKPYEQYF

j_call: TRBJ2-6
d_call: NA
v_call: TRBV4-3
clone_size: many
cdr3_nt: TGCGCCAGCAGCCAAGAGGGCGGGGCCAACGTCCTGACTTTC
cdr3_aa: CASSQEGGANVLTF

j_call: TRBJ2-3
d_call: TRBD2
v_call: TRBV5-1
clone_size: NA
cdr3_nt: TGCGCCAGCAGCTACCGCGGGGGAAACACAGATACGCAGTATTTT
cdr3_aa: CASSYRGGNTDTQYF

j_call: TRBJ2-3
d_call: NA
v_call: TRBV5-4
clone_size: NA
cdr3_nt: TGTGCCAGCAGCCCCGCGGGATCAGGCACAGATACGCAGTATTTT
cdr3_aa: CASSPAGSGTDTQYF

j_call: TRBJ1-4
d_call: TRBD1
v_call: TRBV4-2
clone_size: NA
cdr3_nt: TGTGCCAGCAGCCAAGCGATGGGACAGGGAGCAACTAATGAAAAACTGTTTTTT
cdr3_aa: CASSQAMGQGATNEKLFF

j_call: TRBJ2-7
d_call: TRBD2
v_call: TRBV11-1
clone_size: NA
cdr3_nt: TGTGCCAGCAGCTTACTAGCGGGAGAATTCGAGCAGTACTTC
cdr3_aa: CASSLLAGEFEQYF

j_call: TRBJ2-1
d_call: TRBD1
v_call: TRBV5-4
clone_size: NA
cdr3_nt: TGTGCCAGCAGCCAAACAGGGGGTGGGGAGCAGTTCTTC
cdr3_aa: CASSQTGGGEQFF

j_call: TRBJ2-5
d_call: TRBD1
v_call: TRBV9
clone_size: few
cdr3_nt: TGTGCCAGCAGCCCTTGGACAGGGGGTAGGGAGACCCAGTACTTC
cdr3_aa: CASSPWTGGRETQYF

j_call: TRBJ1-2
d_call: NA
v_call: TRBV27
clone_size: few
cdr3_nt: TGTGCCAGCAGTCCCCTAGTCAGCGATAACTATGGCTACACCTTC
cdr3_aa: CASSPLVSDNYGYTF

j_call: TRBJ2-7
d_call: NA
v_call: TRBV19
clone_size: NA
cdr3_nt: TGTGCCAGCCGACTAGTGGGCTCCTACGAGCAGTACTTC
cdr3_aa: CASRLVGSYEQYF

j_call: TRBJ2-5
d_call: TRBD2
v_call: TRBV7-9
clone_size: NA
cdr3_nt: TGTGCCAGCAGCTTAGATGGGACTAAGGGTATGGAGACCCAGTACTTC
cdr3_aa: CASSLDGTKGMETQYF

j_call: TRBJ2-1
d_call: NA
v_call: TRBV6-1
clone_size: NA
cdr3_nt: TGTGCCAGCAGTGAAAGGCAGGGCCGTTACAATGAGCAGTTCTTC
cdr3_aa: CASSERQGRYNEQFF

j_call: TRBJ2-7
d_call: TRBD2
v_call: TRBV10-3
clone_size: NA
cdr3_nt: TGTGCCATCACCGGCGGGGGAACCATCTACGAGCAGTACTTC
cdr3_aa: CAITGGGTIYEQYF

j_call: TRBJ2-2
d_call: NA
v_call: TRBV4-3
clone_size: few
cdr3_nt: TGCGCCAGCAGCCAAAACAGGGTCGGTGAGCTGTTTTTT
cdr3_aa: CASSQNRVGELFF

j_call: TRBJ2-5
d_call: TRBD1
v_call: TRBV28
clone_size: NA
cdr3_nt: TGTGCCAGCAGGGTACAGGGGGCCGAGGAGACCCAGTACTTC
cdr3_aa: CASRVQGAEETQYF

j_call: TRBJ1-3
d_call: TRBD1
v_call: TRBV7-2
clone_size: NA
cdr3_nt: TGTGCCAGCAGCTTAGGAGGGGGCGGGAACACCATATATTTT
cdr3_aa: CASSLGGGGNTIYF

j_call: TRBJ2-7
d_call: NA
v_call: TRBV5-4
clone_size: NA
cdr3_nt: TGTGCCAGCAGCCAAGGCGGAAACCCCTACGAGCAGTACTTC
cdr3_aa: CASSQGGNPYEQYF